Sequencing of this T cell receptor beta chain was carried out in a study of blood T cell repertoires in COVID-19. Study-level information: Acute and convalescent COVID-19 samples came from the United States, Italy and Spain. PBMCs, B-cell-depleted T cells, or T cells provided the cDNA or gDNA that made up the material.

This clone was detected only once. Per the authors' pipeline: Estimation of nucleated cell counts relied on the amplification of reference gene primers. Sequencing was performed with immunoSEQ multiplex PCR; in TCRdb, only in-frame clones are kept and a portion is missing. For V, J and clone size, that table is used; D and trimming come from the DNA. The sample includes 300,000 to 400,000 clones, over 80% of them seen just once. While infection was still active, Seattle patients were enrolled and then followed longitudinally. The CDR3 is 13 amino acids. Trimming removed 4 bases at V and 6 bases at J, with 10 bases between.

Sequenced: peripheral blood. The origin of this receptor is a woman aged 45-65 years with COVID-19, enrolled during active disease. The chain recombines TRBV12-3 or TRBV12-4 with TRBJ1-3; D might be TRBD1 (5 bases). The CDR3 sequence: CASSSREENTIYF. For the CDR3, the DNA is TGTGCCAGCAGTTCCAGGGAAGAAAACACCATATATTTT.